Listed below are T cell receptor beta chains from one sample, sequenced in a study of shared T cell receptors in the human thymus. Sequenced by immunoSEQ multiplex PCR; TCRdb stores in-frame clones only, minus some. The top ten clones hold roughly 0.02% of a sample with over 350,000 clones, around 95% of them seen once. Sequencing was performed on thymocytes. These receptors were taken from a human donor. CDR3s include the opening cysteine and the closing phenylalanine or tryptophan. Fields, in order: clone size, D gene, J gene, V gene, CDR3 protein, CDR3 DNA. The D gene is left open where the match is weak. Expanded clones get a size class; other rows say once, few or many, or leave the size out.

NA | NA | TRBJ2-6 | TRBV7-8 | CASSPRVLRPSSGANVLTF | TGTGCCAGCAGCCCTCGGGTCTTGAGGCCCTCTTCTGGGGCCAACGTCCTGACTTTC
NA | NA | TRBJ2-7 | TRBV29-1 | CSVVAGTGSEQYF | TGCAGCGTTGTTGCGGGGACGGGAAGCGAGCAGTACTTC
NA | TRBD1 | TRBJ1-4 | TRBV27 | CASSTGETNEKLFF | TGTGCCAGCAGCACAGGGGAGACTAATGAAAAACTGTTTTTT
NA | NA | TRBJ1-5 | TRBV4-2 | CASSQGAAHEPQHF | TGTGCCAGCAGCCAAGGGGCAGCCCATGAGCCCCAGCATTTT
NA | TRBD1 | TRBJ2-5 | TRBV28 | CASSSLDRGVQETQYF | TGTGCCAGCAGTTCCTTGGACAGGGGTGTACAAGAGACCCAGTACTTC
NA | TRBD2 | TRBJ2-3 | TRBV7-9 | CASSSTAGVEGTDTQYF | TGTGCCAGCAGTTCCACAGCGGGAGTGGAGGGCACAGATACGCAGTATTTT
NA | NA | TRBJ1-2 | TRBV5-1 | CASSLGQAESGYTF | TGCGCCAGCAGCTTGGGACAGGCAGAGAGCGGCTACACCTTC
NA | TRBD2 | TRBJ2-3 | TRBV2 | CASSEPLAGTSTDTQYF | TGTGCCAGCAGTGAACCCCTAGCGGGTACTAGCACAGATACGCAGTATTTT
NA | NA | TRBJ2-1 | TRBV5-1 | CASSLLGPHSSYNEQFF | TGCGCCAGCAGCCTCCTTGGACCGCACAGCTCCTACAATGAGCAGTTCTTC
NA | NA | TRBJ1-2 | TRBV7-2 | CASSWGRGTNYGYTF | TGTGCCAGCAGCTGGGGGAGGGGAACGAACTATGGCTACACCTTC
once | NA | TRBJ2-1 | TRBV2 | CASSEGMERPGHGGGSDEQFF | TGTGCCAGCAGTGAGGGCATGGAGAGGCCTGGACACGGGGGAGGCTCAGATGAGCAGTTCTTC
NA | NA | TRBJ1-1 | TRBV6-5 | CASIEGTNTEAFF | TGTGCCAGCATCGAGGGGACAAACACTGAAGCTTTCTTT
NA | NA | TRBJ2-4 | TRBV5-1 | CASSSDVVGAIKNIQYF | TGCGCCAGCAGCTCGGACGTAGTGGGGGCAATCAAAAACATTCAGTACTTC
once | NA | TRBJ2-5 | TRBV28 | CASSQTGKLPVWETQYF | TGTGCCAGCAGTCAAACAGGGAAGCTCCCGGTTTGGGAGACCCAGTACTTC
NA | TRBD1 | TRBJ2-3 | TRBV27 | CASSPQRTGRGDTQYF | TGTGCCAGCAGTCCGCAACGGACAGGGCGGGGAGATACGCAGTATTTT
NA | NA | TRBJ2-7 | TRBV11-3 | CASSLDCQRQYTYEQYF | TGTGCCAGCAGCTTAGATTGCCAGCGGCAATACACGTACGAGCAGTACTTC
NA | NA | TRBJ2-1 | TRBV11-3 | CASSLRHNEQFF | TGTGCCAGCAGCTTAAGGCACAATGAGCAGTTCTTC
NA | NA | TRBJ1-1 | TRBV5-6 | CASSPGHLNTEAFF | TGTGCCAGCAGCCCCGGACATTTGAACACTGAAGCTTTCTTT
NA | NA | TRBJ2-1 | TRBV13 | CASSSPVGSEQFF | TGTGCCAGCAGCTCCCCAGTGGGCTCTGAGCAGTTCTTC
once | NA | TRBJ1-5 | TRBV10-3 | CAISDTVSNQPQHF | TGTGCCATCAGTGACACGGTTAGCAATCAGCCCCAGCATTTT
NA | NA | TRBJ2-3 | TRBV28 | CASAGAVRTDTQYF | TGTGCCAGCGCTGGGGCAGTACGGACAGATACGCAGTATTTT
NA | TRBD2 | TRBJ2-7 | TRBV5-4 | CASSPSVSLAGSYEQYF | TGTGCCAGCAGCCCGTCGGTCAGCCTAGCGGGTTCCTACGAGCAGTACTTC
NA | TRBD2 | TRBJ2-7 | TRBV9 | CASSAGPGLAAGGYEQYF | TGTGCCAGCAGCGCGGGACCGGGACTAGCGGCAGGAGGCTACGAGCAGTACTTC
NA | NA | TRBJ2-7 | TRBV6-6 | CASSYKSSYEQYF | TGTGCCAGCAGTTACAAGAGCTCCTACGAGCAGTACTTC
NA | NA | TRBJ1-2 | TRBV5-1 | CASSLLPTGGYGYTF | TGCGCCAGCAGCTTGCTCCCCACAGGCGGCTATGGCTACACCTTC
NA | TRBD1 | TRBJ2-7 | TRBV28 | CASSLRDREIREQYF | TGTGCCAGCAGTTTAAGGGACAGGGAGATAAGGGAGCAGTACTTC